This entry lists 9 T cell receptor beta chains sequenced from one sample in a study of cytomegalovirus exposure and HLA in healthy donors. Use of 60 Vbeta and 13 Jbeta primers characterized the PCR. Sequencing was performed with immunoSEQ multiplex PCR; in TCRdb, only in-frame clones are kept and a portion is missing. The data contain roughly 140,000 clones, 64% of them singletons. Sequences were obtained from PBMCs. These receptors originate from a woman between 25 and 40 years old in good health and CMV-seropositive.

This chain joins TRBV2 and TRBJ2-3, with 12 bases identical to TRBD2. The V segment lost 4 bases and the J segment 0 bases; nucleotides outside the gene matches: 8. Germline assignment: CDR1 SNHLY and CDR2 FYNNEI. The CDR3 consists of 18 residues. In DNA form, the CDR3 reads TGTGCCAGCAGTGGCCAGACTAGCGGGGGCCTAAGCACAGATACGCAGTATTTT. Translating gives CASSGQTSGGLSTDTQYF.

The V call is TRBV10-3, the J call TRBJ2-3; TRBD1 aligns across 10 bases. The CDR3 contains 15 residues. Germline lookup yields CDR1 ENHRY and CDR2 SYGVKD. V trimming: 4 bases; J trimming: 4 bases; junction bases outside the gene matches: 5. CDR3 DNA sequence: TGTGCCATCAGTGTCGGGACAGGGGTGGCAGATACGCAGTATTTT. Translation: CAISVGTGVADTQYF.

The chain recombines TRBV28 with TRBJ1-2; the match to TRBD1 covers 10 bases. The CDR3 spans 14 residues. V was pared by 4 bases and J by 8 bases, with 7 bases of the junction left unmatched. Per the germline V gene, CDR1 is MDHEN and CDR2 is SYDVKM. DNA for the CDR3: TGTGCCAGCAGTTCCCCCGGGACAGGGGAGGGCTACACCTTC. This sequence encodes CASSSPGTGEGYTF.

Only a few counts were recorded for this clone. This sequence joins TRBV19 and TRBJ1-1; D remains ambiguous. The germline CDR1 and CDR2 sequences are LNHDA and SQIVND (reference sequence). The V end was cut by 1 base, the J end by 2 bases, with 8 bases between. The CDR3 has 14 residues. In DNA form, the CDR3 reads TGTGCCAGTAGTATAGTGAACACCAACACTGAAGCTTTCTTT. Its protein is CASSIVNTNTEAFF.

With respect to this clone: At the DNA level, this CDR3 is encoded by other sequences in the same sample as well. This chain joins TRBV29-1 and TRBJ1-2; D unresolved. The CDR3 has 12 residues. The germline V gene has CDR1 SQVTM and CDR2 ANQGSEA. V was cut by 3 bases and J by 8 bases, with 13 bases left in between. The CDR3 DNA reads as TGCAGCGTTGATGAACCGGGGTCGGGCTACACCTTC. This sequence encodes CSVDEPGSGYTF.

This rearrangement joins TRBV14 to TRBJ1-2; D ambiguous. From germline, CDR1 is SGHDN and CDR2 FVKESK. The CDR3 totals 14 residues. Trimming cost V 1 base and J 7 bases, with 13 bases left between them. In nucleotides, the CDR3 is TGTGCCAGCAGCCAAGGGAGCGGGATGGGTGGCTACACCTTC. The encoded protein is CASSQGSGMGGYTF.

This chain uses TRBV5-1 with TRBJ1-2, with 8 positions matching TRBD1. The V and J ends lost 2 bases and 8 bases, in that order; junction bases with no gene match: 2. CDR3 size: 12 residues. Germline CDR1 reads SGHRS; CDR2 reads YFSETQ. CDR3 sequence: CASSLTGGGYTF. CDR3 in DNA: TGCGCCAGCAGCTTAACAGGGGGAGGCTACACCTTC.

This chain uses TRBV7-9 with TRBJ1-5; D possibly corresponds to TRBD1 (5 bases). V shed 8 bases and J shed 6 bases, with 17 bases lying between them. CDR3 length: 14 residues. Germline CDR1 is SEHNR and CDR2 is FQNEAQ (reference sequence). The DNA of the CDR3 is TGTGCCAGCTTACTCAACGGGGGGACTCAGCCCCAGCATTTT. It yields the protein CASLLNGGTQPQHF.

This clone occurred a few times. V and J are TRBV19 and TRBJ2-7; D not certain. Trimming left V 5 bases short and J 3 bases short, with 14 bases between. Looked up from germline, CDR1 is LNHDA and CDR2 is SQIVND (reference sequence). CDR3 length equals 14 residues. CDR3 residues: CASSYRGDLYEQYF. The CDR3, as DNA: TGTGCCAGTAGTTACCGTGGAGACCTCTACGAGCAGTACTTC.